Below, 21 T cell receptor beta chains from the same sample are listed, as sequenced in a study of T cells in Graves' hyperthyroidism and ophthalmopathy. Regions amplified from RNA transcripts were the TCR beta CDR3 regions. When the TCR CDR3 underwent first-round RT-PCR, the HTBI primer set was used. MiXCR, applied by TCRdb to the multiplex PCR reads, yields one record per CDR3 protein. In the table there are approximately 520,000 distinct CDR3 sequences, about 20% of which are singletons. Sequenced input: blood. The receptors come from a man between 18 and 29 years old with Graves' hyperthyroidism.

The table lists this clonotype with many counts. V is TRBV6-5 and J is TRBJ1-1, with no clear D. The CDR3 runs to 14 residues. The V and J ends lost 6 bases and 3 bases respectively, with 14 bases between them. Germline V lookup: CDR1 MNHEY, CDR2 SVGAGI. The CDR3 spells CASRAFRVDTEAFF. The CDR3 DNA sequence: TGTGCCAGCAGGGCTTTTAGGGTGGACACTGAAGCTTTCTTT.

V and J are TRBV12-3 or TRBV12-4 and TRBJ1-2; unclear D gene. Between the trimmed V and J ends, which lost 6 bases and 4 bases, there was a span of 12 bases. The CDR3 is 13 residues long. The CDR3 region is CASSLRRSYGYTF. As DNA, the CDR3 is TGTGCCAGCAGCCTCAGGCGGAGCTATGGCTACACCTTC.

The chain links TRBV6-8 to TRBJ2-7; either TRBD1 or TRBD2 may supply D (5 bases each). With 4 bases removed from V and 1 base from J, the gap between germline ends came to 20 bases. This CDR3 spans 17 amino acids. Germline lookup yields CDR1 MNHGY and CDR2 SAAAGT. CDR3: CASSLQSFGTHSYEQYF. The CDR3 DNA reads TGTGCCAGCAGTTTACAGAGTTTCGGGACGCATTCCTACGAGCAGTACTTC.

This clonotype was picked up many times. This chain joins TRBV6-5 and TRBJ1-1; D gene uncertain. The CDR3 length is 14 residues. Deletions cut 2 bases from V and 5 bases from J, with 12 bases between. Germline-derived CDR1 and CDR2 are MNHEY and SVGAGI. The CDR3 reads CASSYEGLSTEAFF. The CDR3 DNA is TGTGCCAGCAGTTACGAAGGGCTCTCTACTGAAGCTTTCTTT.

The table lists this clonotype with many counts. The chain recombines TRBV19 with TRBJ2-2, with D unresolved. The CDR3 length is 11 residues. Trimming pared 3 bases from V and 7 bases from J, leaving 3 bases between. Germline V CDR1 and CDR2: LNHDA, SQIVND (reference sequence). The CDR3 DNA follows: TGTGCCAGTAGTATCGACGGGGAGCTGTTTTTT. It specifies CASSIDGELFF.

This clonotype came up many times. The chain uses TRBV4-1 and TRBJ2-7; TRBD1 might be the D (6 bases). The CDR3 spans 14 residues. Looked up from germline, CDR1 is MGHRA and CDR2 is YSYEKL. Trimming took off 3 bases at V and 0 bases at J, with 9 bases between the two ends. CDR3: CASSQNRVSYEQYF. In nucleotides, the CDR3 is TGCGCCAGCAGCCAGAACAGGGTCTCCTACGAGCAGTACTTC.

The table lists this clonotype with many counts. The V and J genes are TRBV7-9 and TRBJ2-7, with a possible D match to TRBD1 (6 bases). The CDR3 runs 10 residues. The V end lost 8 bases, the J end lost 5 bases, and 7 bases lay between the germline ends. Germline assignment: CDR1 SEHNR and CDR2 FQNEAQ (reference sequence). In DNA form, the CDR3 reads TGTGCCAGCGGGGACAACGAGCAGTACTTC. It is translated as CASGDNEQYF. Full variable domain (outside the CDR3, taken from reference TRBV7-9 and TRBJ2-7): DTGVSQNPRHKITKRGQNVTFRCDPISEHNRLYWYRQTLGQGPEFLTYFQNEAQLEKSRLLSDRFSAERPKGSFSTLEIQRTEQGDSAMYLCASGDNEQYFGPGTRLTVT.

This clonotype was recorded many times. The chain employs TRBV12-3 or TRBV12-4 and TRBJ2-5, with 7 positions matching TRBD2. This CDR3 spans 13 amino acids. The J segment lost 5 bases and the V segment lost 5 bases, leaving 5 bases of the junction unmatched. The DNA of the CDR3 is TGTGCCAGCAGTCGCGGGGGAAGGGAGACCCAGTACTTC. Translation: CASSRGGRETQYF.

This clonotype was detected many times. The genes are TRBV2 and TRBJ2-5, with TRBD2 matching over 10 bases. Germline values: CDR1 SNHLY, CDR2 FYNNEI. CDR3 length equals 15 residues. The trim removed 6 bases at V and 4 bases at J, leaving 8 bases unmatched. The CDR3 DNA sequence: TGTGCCAGCAGGAGCGGGGGGGCAGTCTTAGAGACCCAGTACTTC. Translation gives CASRSGGAVLETQYF.

The V and J genes are TRBV5-6 and TRBJ1-1; D is unclear. The CDR3 is made up of 14 amino acids. Germline CDR1 reads SGHDT; CDR2 reads YYEEEE. V was shortened by 4 bases and J by 1 base, with 11 bases between the two germline ends. CDR3 region: CASSRRSQNTEAFF. CDR3 DNA: TGTGCCAGCAGCCGCCGATCCCAGAACACTGAAGCTTTCTTT.

The CDR3 reads CASSPGPGLPNLFF. The CDR3 DNA follows: TGTGCCAGCAGCCCGGGCCCGGGACTACCGAATCTGTTCTTT. The chain couples TRBV28 to TRBJ1-1; weak D call: TRBD1 (5 bases). The V end was cut by 6 bases, the J end by 14 bases, with 25 bases between. Germline CDR1 reads MDHEN; CDR2 reads SYDVKM. The CDR3 runs 14 residues.

In its sample, this clonotype was seen many times. This chain uses TRBV5-1 with TRBJ1-1, with 9 positions matching TRBD1. The V segment lost 3 bases and the J segment 4 bases; nucleotides outside the gene matches: 7. This CDR3 has 15 amino acids. The germline CDR1 and CDR2 sequences are SGHRS and YFSETQ. The CDR3 loop is CASSYTGGGGTEAFF. The CDR3 DNA sequence: TGCGCCAGCAGCTACACAGGGGGCGGAGGCACTGAAGCTTTCTTT.

Ten or more counts support this clonotype. In DNA, the CDR3 is TGTGCCAGCAGATCCGACTATAGAGAGACCCAGTACTTC. Its protein product is CASRSDYRETQYF. The genes are TRBV12-3 or TRBV12-4 and TRBJ2-5; a weak D match, TRBD2 (5 bases). The CDR3 has 13 residues. Between the trimmed V and J ends, which lost 6 bases and 4 bases, there was a span of 12 bases.

This clonotype appeared a few times. This rearrangement joins TRBV11-2 to TRBJ1-2; 11 nucleotides line up with TRBD1. This CDR3 region has 17 residues. The J segment lost 6 bases and the V segment lost 5 bases, leaving 14 bases of the junction unmatched. Germline V lookup: CDR1 SGHAT, CDR2 FQNNGV. Here the CDR3 reads CASSPTGTGGTRDGYTF. CDR3 sequence (DNA): TGTGCCAGCAGCCCCACCGGGACAGGGGGTACCCGCGATGGCTACACCTTC.

This clonotype was counted at least ten times. The rearrangement joins TRBV2 to TRBJ1-1; tentatively, D is TRBD1 (5 bases). Trimming pared 7 bases from V and 8 bases from J, leaving 17 bases between. The CDR3 has 13 residues. Germline CDR1 and CDR2: SNHLY and FYNNEI. CDR3 loop: CASTVEGWSEAFF. The CDR3 DNA follows: TGTGCCAGCACCGTAGAGGGGTGGAGCGAAGCTTTCTTT.

This clonotype was counted between two and nine times. The CDR3 does not end in the conserved phenylalanine or tryptophan, so this is likely a read error. The DNA is omitted, as the CDR3 cannot be located on it reliably, and the CDR3 follows TCRdb's listing. The CDR3 loop reads CASSLDRGRGAT. This chain connects TRBV11-2 to TRBJ1-1. The germline V gene has CDR1 SGHAT and CDR2 FQNNGV. The CDR3 is 12 amino acids in total, end residues counted.

Many counts were recorded for this clonotype. The V call is TRBV2, the J call TRBJ2-7; no definite D call. The germline V gene encodes CDR1 SNHLY and CDR2 FYNNEI. Trimming took 8 bases from V and 4 from J, leaving 15 bases between them. CDR3 length: 13 amino acids. CDR3 DNA: TGTGCCAGCCGTTTTTCCGTCTTGTACGAGCAGTACTTC. This codes for CASRFSVLYEQYF.

This clonotype appeared many times. V is TRBV6-1 and J is TRBJ1-1; D is ambiguous. CDR3 length equals 13 residues. Trimming shortened V by 2 bases and J by 7 bases, and 11 bases separated the two germline ends. Per the germline V gene, CDR1 is MNHNS and CDR2 is SASEGT. CDR3 loop: CASSEPSKIEAFF. CDR3 coding DNA: TGTGCCAGCAGTGAACCAAGTAAGATTGAAGCTTTCTTT.

This clonotype was found many times. The gene calls are TRBV2 and TRBJ2-4; D is unresolved. The CDR3 runs to 12 residues. Trimming shortened V by 1 base and J by 7 bases, and 5 bases separated the two germline ends. Per the germline V gene, CDR1 is SNHLY and CDR2 is FYNNEI. The CDR3 loop reads CASSEEQNIQYF. The CDR3, as DNA: TGTGCCAGCAGTGAAGAGCAGAACATTCAGTACTTC.

This clonotype was observed at least ten times. V gene TRBV12-3 or TRBV12-4 combines with J gene TRBJ1-5; D unclear. V was trimmed by 10 bases and J by 6 bases, leaving 19 bases between them. This CDR3 region has 14 residues. In DNA, the CDR3 is TGTGCCACTCCGGACCCCCGAGAAATTCAGCCCCAGCATTTT. Protein product: CATPDPREIQPQHF.

The rearrangement joins TRBV5-5 to TRBJ1-6; D unresolved. V was shortened by 0 bases and J by 8 bases, with 6 bases between the two germline ends. The CDR3 length is 13 residues. CDR1 and CDR2 from the germline V gene are SGHKS and YYEKEE (reference sequence). The CDR3 DNA reads TGTGCCAGCAGCTTGGACCCCGATTCACCCCTCCACTTT. Protein product: CASSLDPDSPLHF.